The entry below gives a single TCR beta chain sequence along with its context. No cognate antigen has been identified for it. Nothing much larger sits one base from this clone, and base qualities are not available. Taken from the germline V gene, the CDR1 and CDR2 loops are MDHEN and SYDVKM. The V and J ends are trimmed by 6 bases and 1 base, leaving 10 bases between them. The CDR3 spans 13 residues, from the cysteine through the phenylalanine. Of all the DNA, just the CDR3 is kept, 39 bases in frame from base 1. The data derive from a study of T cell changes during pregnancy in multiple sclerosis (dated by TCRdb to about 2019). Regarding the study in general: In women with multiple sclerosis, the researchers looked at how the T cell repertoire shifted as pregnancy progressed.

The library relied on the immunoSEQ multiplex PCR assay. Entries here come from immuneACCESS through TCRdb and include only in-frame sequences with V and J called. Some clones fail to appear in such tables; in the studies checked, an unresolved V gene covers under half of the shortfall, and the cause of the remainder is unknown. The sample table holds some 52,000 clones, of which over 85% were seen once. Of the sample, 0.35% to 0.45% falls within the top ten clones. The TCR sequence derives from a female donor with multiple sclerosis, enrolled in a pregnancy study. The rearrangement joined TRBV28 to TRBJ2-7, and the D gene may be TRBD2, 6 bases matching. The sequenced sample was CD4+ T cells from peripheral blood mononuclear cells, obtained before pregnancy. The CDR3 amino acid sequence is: CASSNSGSYEQYF. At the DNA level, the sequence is TGTGCCAGCAGCAACAGCGGGTCCTACGAGCAGTACTTC.